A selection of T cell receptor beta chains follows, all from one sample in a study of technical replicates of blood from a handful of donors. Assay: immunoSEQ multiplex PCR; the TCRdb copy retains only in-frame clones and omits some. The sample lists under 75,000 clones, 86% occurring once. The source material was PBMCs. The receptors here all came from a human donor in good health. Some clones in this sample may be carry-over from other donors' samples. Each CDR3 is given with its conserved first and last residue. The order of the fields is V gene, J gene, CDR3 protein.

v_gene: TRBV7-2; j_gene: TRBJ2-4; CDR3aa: CASSQTSGSVNIQYF
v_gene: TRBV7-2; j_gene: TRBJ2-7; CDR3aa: CASSRDGQNEQYF
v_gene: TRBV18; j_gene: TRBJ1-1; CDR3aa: CASSQGSGGNTEAFF
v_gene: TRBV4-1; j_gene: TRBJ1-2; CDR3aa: CASSQAGQGANYGYTF
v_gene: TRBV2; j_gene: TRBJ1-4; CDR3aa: CASSPTGAATNEKLFF
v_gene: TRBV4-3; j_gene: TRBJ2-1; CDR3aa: CASSQLSAGASSYNEQFF
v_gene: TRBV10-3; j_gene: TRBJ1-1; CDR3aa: CAISVSEAVGVEAFF
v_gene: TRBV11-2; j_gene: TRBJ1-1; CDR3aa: CASSTDRDTEAFF
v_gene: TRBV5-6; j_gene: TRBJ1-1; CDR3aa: CASSRTGWTEAFF
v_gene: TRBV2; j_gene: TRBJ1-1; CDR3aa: CASTRQGSTEAFF
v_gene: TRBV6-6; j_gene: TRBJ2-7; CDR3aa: CASSYGQQYEQYF
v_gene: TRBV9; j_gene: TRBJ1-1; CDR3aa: CASSETGITEAFF
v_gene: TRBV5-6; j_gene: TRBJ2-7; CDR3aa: CASSSGTGVLREQYF
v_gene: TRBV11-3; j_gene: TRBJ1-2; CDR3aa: CASSFGQGADGYTF
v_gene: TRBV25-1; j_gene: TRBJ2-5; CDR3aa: CASSEWLRETQYF